Below, one T cell receptor beta chain is given with its context. Its antigen remains unidentified. Profiled with immunoSEQ multiplex PCR; TCRdb holds only in-frame clones, not every one. The repertoire holds some 30,000 clones, with 75% to 90% as singletons. The data stem from a study of T cells in narcolepsy. Whole-study findings and limits: Comparing one patient's CSF and blood CD4+ clonotypes highlighted HCRT- and TRIB2-specific autoreactive clonotypes.

The origin of this receptor is a human donor with narcolepsy. The sample consisted of CD45RA- memory CD4+ T cells from PBMCs.

CDR3 DNA: TGTGCCAGCAGTTACGGTGTTGGAACCTACGAGCAGTACTTC. It codes for CASSYGVGTYEQYF. The gene calls are TRBV6-5 and TRBJ2-7, with D unclear. CDR3 size: 14 residues. Germline CDR1 MNHEY, CDR2 SVGAGI. The V gene lost 2 bases and the J gene lost 2 bases, with 10 bases spanning the gap.